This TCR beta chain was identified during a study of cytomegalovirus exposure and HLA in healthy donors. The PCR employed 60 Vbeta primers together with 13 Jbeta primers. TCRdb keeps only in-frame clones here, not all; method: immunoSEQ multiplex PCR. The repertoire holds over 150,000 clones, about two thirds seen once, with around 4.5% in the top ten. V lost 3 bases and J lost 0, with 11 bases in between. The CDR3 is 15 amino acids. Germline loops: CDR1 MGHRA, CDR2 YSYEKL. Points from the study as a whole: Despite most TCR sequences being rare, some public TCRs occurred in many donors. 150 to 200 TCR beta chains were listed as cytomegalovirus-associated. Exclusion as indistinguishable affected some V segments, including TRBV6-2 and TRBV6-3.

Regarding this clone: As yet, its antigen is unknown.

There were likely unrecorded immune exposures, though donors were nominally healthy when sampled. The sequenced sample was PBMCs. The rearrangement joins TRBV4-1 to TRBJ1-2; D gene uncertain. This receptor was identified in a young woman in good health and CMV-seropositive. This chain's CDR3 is CASSHSVPANYGYTF. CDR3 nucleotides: TGCGCCAGCAGCCATTCTGTTCCGGCTAACTATGGCTACACCTTC.